Described below is a single T cell receptor (beta chain) sequence and its context. What this receptor recognizes is not known. The junction differs from germline at one of its ends, possibly a read error. This sample was taken from a study of T cells in Graves' hyperthyroidism and ophthalmopathy (dated by TCRdb to about 2019). Describing the broader study: A discovery cohort of around 98 patients, about 43 with Graves' ophthalmopathy and more than 55 with stable Graves' hyperthyroidism, was used to find distinguishing TCR V-J signatures. According to the paper, TCR Vbeta CDR3 sequencing was carried out on about 140 peripheral blood samples, which came from approximately 43 ophthalmopathy, approximately 78 hyperthyroidism and some 17 progressor patients. After blood sampling, hyperthyroidism patients were treated with methimazole at a starting dose of 30 mg daily, and ophthalmopathy patients were treated with high-dose intravenous methylprednisolone. The 95 to 100 discovery patients were randomly split 7:3 into training and test sets. Prospective prediction of ophthalmopathy was tested in an independent validation cohort consisting of roughly 19 hyperthyroidism patients and more than 15 patients who later progressed to ophthalmopathy. Thyroid tissue and blood T-cell repertoires from roughly six Graves' hyperthyroidism patients were also compared in the study. What the work shows at the level of the full study, not this receptor alone: A model built on a 13 V-J signature distinguished ophthalmopathy from stable hyperthyroidism, reaching about 88% sensitivity and about 81% specificity in cross-validation and 80%/75% in testing. In validation, the model predicted progression to ophthalmopathy a median of about 5.9 months before onset, with about 70% sensitivity and 72.22% specificity. Sample size was not statistically predetermined, and blinding of investigators to group allocation was not performed. Most expanded thyroid clonotypes (frequency above 0.001) were also detected in blood, suggesting blood repertoires may reflect thyroid immune responses.

The TCR beta CDR3 regions were amplified from the RNA transcripts. A first-round RT-PCR of the TCR CDR3 used the HTBI primer set with the Qiagen OneStep RT-PCR kit. Libraries were constructed in a second round of multiplex PCR, after which size selection and purification were carried out. The libraries were sequenced on an Illumina HiSeq2000 using paired-end 100 bp reads. As for the authors' bioinformatics: SOAPnuke was used to process the raw data, removing reads that contained adapters or uncalled bases, had a mean Phred below 15, or lacked an exact match to the constant primer or identifier. COPE v1.2.5 was used to merge the high-quality paired reads, and each unique nucleotide sequence was defined as a clonotype. MiTCR v1.1 was used to align the clonotypes against IMGT TRBV, TRBD and TRBJ reference segments. The analysis included only V-J combinations with a frequency above 0.0001, which together covered roughly 99% of the repertoires. A TCS score was defined as the ratio between F50 (clonal expansion) and ExV (chaos), using BLOSUM62-based TCRdist between CDR3 peptides within each V-J. Welch's t-statistics and random forest reduced 514 V-J features to 13, which were used in a naive Bayes classifier (R e1071). The Morisita-Horn index was used to measure how similar the thyroid and blood repertoires were. The raw public reads went through TCRdb reprocessing: fastp at Q25, MiXCR clone calling, in-frame beta chains kept. All rows with the same CDR3 protein become a single entry with the most common DNA and genes. The V and J calls reflect TCRdb's pipeline rather than the authors' work. Present in this sample are 600,000 to 700,000 distinct CDR3 sequences, approximately 42% of which were seen just once. Roughly 6.5% of the sample comes from the top ten.

Any patient with an uncontrolled infection, another autoimmune disease, pregnancy or lactation was excluded. Clinical symptoms, serum thyroxine and TRAb, thyroid ultrasound, and orbital computed tomography formed the basis for the diagnoses. Trizol reagent was used to extract total RNA, and RNA quality was then checked on an Agilent 2100 Bioanalyzer. CDR1 and CDR2 are drawn from the germline V gene (reference sequence): DFQATT, SNEGSKA. Reading from cysteine to phenylalanine, the CDR3 counts 8 amino acids. Here the CDR3 DNA is all that survives: 24 bases in frame from base 1. This chain is built from TRBV20-1 and TRBJ1-5, and TRBD1 aligns with 7 junction nucleotides. This sequence was found in an adult man with Graves' disease, either hyperthyroidism or ophthalmopathy (not recorded which). Sequenced material: peripheral blood or thyroid tissue (not recorded which). The nucleotide sequence reads TGCAGTGCTAGCCGACAGGGATTT. Translation gives CSASRQGF.